Each of the 23 T cell receptor beta chains below was sequenced from the same sample in a study of control samples from healthy donors and cancer patients. Sequenced by immunoSEQ multiplex PCR; TCRdb stores in-frame clones only, minus some. The sample yields 150,000 to 200,000 clones, more than 90% seen once. Material for sequencing was blood. The receptors come from a man under 40 in good health.

The rearrangement joins TRBV6-5 to TRBJ2-2; D could derive from TRBD1 or TRBD2 (6 bases each). The CDR3 has 14 amino acids. V was pared by 0 bases and J by 11 bases, with 13 bases between. Germline assignment: CDR1 MNHEY and CDR2 SVGAGI. CDR3 DNA sequence: TGTGCCAGCAGTTACTCATGGGGGGCGGGAGAGCTGTTTTTT. This sequence encodes CASSYSWGAGELFF.

The chain employs TRBV23-1 and TRBJ2-2, with 7 bases lining up with TRBD1. TRBV23-1 has ORF status, its function being uncertain. The junction had 6 bases not matched to a gene; V was cut back by 2 bases and J by 6 bases. The CDR3 spans 15 residues. CDR3: CASSQITGESGELFF. CDR3 DNA sequence: TGCGCCAGCAGTCAAATCACAGGGGAGTCCGGGGAGCTGTTTTTT.

The CDR3 sequence: CATSRALGRVQETQYF. CDR3 DNA: TGTGCCACCAGCAGGGCCTTGGGCAGAGTTCAAGAGACCCAGTACTTC. This chain joins TRBV15 and TRBJ2-5; D ambiguous. The germline V gene encodes CDR1 LNHNV and CDR2 YYDKDF (reference sequence). Trimming shortened V by 3 bases and J by 2 bases, and 16 bases separated the two germline ends. The CDR3 extends over 16 amino acids.

The chain couples TRBV18 to TRBJ1-1; possibly TRBD1 for D (5 bases). In germline, CDR1 is KGHSH, CDR2 LQKENI. V lost 0 bases to trimming and J lost 3 bases, with 14 bases between them. This CDR3 contains 16 residues. The CDR3 loop is CASSPPAGGGHTEAFF. The DNA for the CDR3 is TGTGCCAGCTCACCACCGGCGGGGGGTGGTCACACTGAAGCTTTCTTT.

The rearrangement links TRBV6-5 to TRBJ2-7; 10 positions match TRBD2. J was trimmed by 5 bases and V by 7 bases; bases with no gene match: 8. Per the germline V gene, CDR1 is MNHEY and CDR2 is SVGAGI. There are 14 residues in the CDR3. The CDR3 protein is CASKNLAGDDEQYF. The CDR3 DNA reads TGTGCCAGCAAAAACCTAGCGGGGGATGACGAGCAGTACTTC.

The rearrangement joins TRBV7-9 to TRBJ2-5; the match to TRBD2 covers 9 bases. V trimming: 4 bases; J trimming: 1 base; junction bases outside the gene matches: 10. Germline CDR1 SEHNR, CDR2 FQNEAQ (reference sequence). This CDR3 is 17 amino acids long. CDR3 in DNA: TGTGCCAGCAGCTCAGTAGCGGGAGAGGGGGGCCAAGAGACCCAGTACTTC. As protein: CASSSVAGEGGQETQYF.

The V and J genes are TRBV28 and TRBJ2-1; maybe TRBD1 (5 bases). Germline CDR1 and CDR2: MDHEN and SYDVKM. V was clipped by 4 bases and J by 4 bases, with 8 bases between them. This CDR3 region has 13 residues. The CDR3 sequence: CASSSGPYNEQFF. The DNA of the CDR3 is TGTGCCAGCAGTTCAGGGCCTTACAATGAGCAGTTCTTC.

CDR3 DNA: TGTGCCAGCTCACCATCGGGACTAGCGGACAATGAGCAGTTCTTC. Protein sequence: CASSPSGLADNEQFF. The J gene is TRBJ2-1, the V gene TRBV18; the match to TRBD2 covers 11 bases. CDR3 size: 15 residues. The V gene's germline CDR1 is KGHSH and CDR2 LQKENI. V lost 2 bases to trimming and J lost 5 bases; unmatched junction nucleotides: 2.

The rearrangement uses TRBV4-1 and TRBJ1-2, with D unclear. The length of the CDR3 is 14 residues. Per the germline V gene, CDR1 is MGHRA and CDR2 is YSYEKL. V lost 0 bases, J lost 4 bases, and 9 bases lay in between. CDR3: CASSQDRGSYGYTF. The CDR3 bases are TGCGCCAGCAGCCAAGATCGAGGGAGCTATGGCTACACCTTC.

This clone came up once. The rearrangement uses TRBV5-6 and TRBJ2-7; D is undetermined. Germline V gene data show CDR1 as SGHDT and CDR2 as YYEEEE. Trimming stripped 4 bases from V and 6 bases from J, with 14 bases between. CDR3 length: 13 residues. The CDR3 DNA is TGTGCCAGCAGCGCCGGCCAAATTACCGAGCAGTACTTC. Translated, it gives CASSAGQITEQYF.

This chain connects TRBV2 to TRBJ1-1; TRBD1 agrees at 7 bases. Germline lookup yields CDR1 SNHLY and CDR2 FYNNEI. The V gene end was trimmed by 7 bases and the J gene end by 0 bases; junction bases not matched to a gene: 5. CDR3 length: 14 residues. The CDR3 nucleotides read TGTGCCAGCAATCAACAGGGGATGAACACTGAAGCTTTCTTT. Translating it yields CASNQQGMNTEAFF.

The gene calls are TRBV19 and TRBJ1-1; the D gene is possibly TRBD1 (6 bases). Looked up from germline, CDR1 is LNHDA and CDR2 is SQIVND (reference sequence). The CDR3 is 14 amino acids. The V end was cut by 7 bases, the J end by 4 bases, with 16 bases between. CDR3 nucleotides: TGTGCCAGTAAATCCTCAGGAGGGGGCACTGAAGCTTTCTTT. This translates into CASKSSGGGTEAFF. The full variable domain, in which reference TRBV19 and TRBJ1-1 provide the parts outside the CDR3, is DGGITQSPKYLFRKEGQNVTLSCEQNLNHDAMYWYRQDPGQGLRLIYYSQIVNDFQKGDIAEGYSVSREKKESFPLTVTSAQKNPTAFYLCASKSSGGGTEAFFGQGTRLTVV.

This clone was seen only a few times. This chain joins TRBV19 and TRBJ2-4; perhaps TRBD2 as D (5 bases). CDR1 is LNHDA and CDR2 is SQIVND in the germline V gene (reference sequence). The CDR3 is made up of 15 amino acids. V gave up 7 bases and J gave up 0 bases, with 13 bases separating them. The chain's CDR3 is CASTFGRGAKNIQYF. DNA of the CDR3: TGTGCCAGTACCTTCGGACGGGGAGCCAAAAACATTCAGTACTTC. Based on the CDR3 plus reference TRBV19 and TRBJ2-4, the full variable domain is DGGITQSPKYLFRKEGQNVTLSCEQNLNHDAMYWYRQDPGQGLRLIYYSQIVNDFQKGDIAEGYSVSREKKESFPLTVTSAQKNPTAFYLCASTFGRGAKNIQYFGAGTRLSVL.

The CDR3 DNA follows: TGTGCCAGCAGCCCGTGGACTAGCGGAGCCACAGATACGCAGTATTTT. Amino acids: CASSPWTSGATDTQYF. The chain links TRBV3-1 (or the pseudogene TRBV3-2) to TRBJ2-3; 10 bases match TRBD2. The germline V gene has CDR1 LGHDT and CDR2 YNNKEL (reference sequence). Losses at the gene ends were 4 bases for V and 2 bases for J; bases not matched to a gene: 6. The CDR3 has 16 residues.

The rearrangement uses TRBV3-1 (or the pseudogene TRBV3-2) and TRBJ1-3; 8 bases are a match to TRBD1. Trimming cost V 4 bases and J 4 bases; bases outside gene matches: 3. There are 14 residues in the CDR3. In germline, CDR1 is LGHDT, CDR2 YNNKEL (reference sequence). The CDR3 bases are TGTGCCAGCAGCCCGACAGGGGAAGGAAACACCATATATTTT. This codes for CASSPTGEGNTIYF.

The chain joins TRBV20-1 to TRBJ2-1; D might be TRBD2 (6 bases). The V end was cut by 3 bases, the J end by 0 bases, with 12 bases between. CDR3 length: 15 residues. Germline lookup yields CDR1 DFQATT and CDR2 SNEGSKA (reference sequence). As DNA, the CDR3 is TGCAGTGCTAGTGCCGGGAGAGGCTCCTACAATGAGCAGTTCTTC. Translation: CSASAGRGSYNEQFF.

V gene TRBV3-1 (or the pseudogene TRBV3-2) combines with J gene TRBJ1-6, with D uncertain. This CDR3 region has 14 residues. The V gene's germline CDR1 is LGHDT and CDR2 YNNKEL (reference sequence). The V end was cut by 8 bases, the J end by 0 bases, with 8 bases between. CDR3 nucleotide sequence: TGTGCCAGCGGAGGCAGCTCCTATAATTCACCCCTCCACTTT. Its protein is CASGGSSYNSPLHF.

V gene TRBV5-1 combines with J gene TRBJ1-4; 7 bases are a match to TRBD1. Trimming at V came to 0 bases and at J to 7 bases, leaving 6 bases not matched to a gene. From germline, CDR1 is SGHRS and CDR2 YFSETQ. This CDR3 spans 15 amino acids. The CDR3 bases are TGCGCCAGCAGCTTGGCCTGGCCAGGGGGTGAAAAACTGTTTTTT. Its translation is CASSLAWPGGEKLFF.

This chain joins TRBV9 and TRBJ2-3; 8 positions agree with TRBD2. After removal of 4 bases from V and 4 bases from J, the junction contained 17 bases not matched to a gene. CDR1 is SGDLS, CDR2 YYNGEE, per germline. The CDR3 has 18 residues. The CDR3 spells CASSTLPGTSNRADTQYF. CDR3 sequence (DNA): TGTGCCAGCAGCACACTGCCCGGGACTAGTAACCGCGCAGATACGCAGTATTTT.

As for this clone: The same CDR3 arises from other DNA sequences in this sample as well. This rearrangement joins TRBV6-6 to TRBJ1-1; no reliable D call. Trimming stripped 2 bases from V and 3 bases from J, with 10 bases between. The CDR3 contains 14 residues. Germline assignment: CDR1 MNHNY and CDR2 SVGAGI (reference sequence). CDR3 residues: CASSYRGVDTEAFF. Written as DNA, the CDR3 is TGTGCCAGCAGTTACCGCGGGGTAGACACTGAAGCTTTCTTT.

The V call is TRBV5-1, the J call TRBJ2-2; the D gene is possibly TRBD2 (6 bases). The germline V gene encodes CDR1 SGHRS and CDR2 YFSETQ. The ends were cut back, 9 bases at V and 4 bases at J, with 22 bases in the middle. The CDR3 consists of 16 residues. In DNA, the CDR3 is TGCGCCACCAAGCCGACCGGGACTCAAGCCACCGGGGAGCTGTTTTTT. It translates to CATKPTGTQATGELFF.

The chain is built from TRBV20-1 and TRBJ1-1; a weak D match, TRBD1 (5 bases). CDR3 length: 12 amino acids. V was cut by 3 bases and J by 4 bases, with 9 bases left in between. Germline loops: CDR1 DFQATT, CDR2 SNEGSKA (reference sequence). Written as DNA, the CDR3 is TGCAGTGCTAGTTTGGGGGGCACTGAAGCTTTCTTT. It encodes CSASLGGTEAFF.

V and J are TRBV3-1 (or the pseudogene TRBV3-2) and TRBJ2-7, with D perhaps being TRBD1 or TRBD2 (5 bases each). Trimming left V 4 bases short and J 0 bases short, with 7 bases between. Germline V gene lookup returns CDR1 LGHDT and CDR2 YNNKEL (reference sequence). CDR3 size: 13 residues. The CDR3 spells CASSLGTSYEQYF. The CDR3, as DNA: TGTGCCAGCAGCCTCGGGACCTCCTACGAGCAGTACTTC.